The source of this TCR beta chain is a study of blood T cell repertoires in COVID-19. On the study more broadly: Specimens from acute and convalescent COVID-19 originated in the United States, Italy and Spain. In each case, the material was cDNA or gDNA derived from T cells, B-cell-depleted T cells, or PBMCs.

In the original processing: Researchers report that nucleated cell counts were estimated from reference gene primer amplification. Assay: immunoSEQ multiplex PCR; the TCRdb copy retains only in-frame clones and omits some. The V and J calls and clone size were taken over from that table, and D and trimming were inferred from the DNA. The sample has 90,000 to 150,000 clones, 75% to 80% seen once. Germline V gene sequence: CDR1 SGHNT, CDR2 YENEEA. CDR3 length equals 16 residues. Trimming cost V 5 bases and J 0 bases; bases outside gene matches: 10. Sequenced: peripheral blood. The rearrangement uses TRBV11-3 and TRBJ2-7, with TRBD1 matching 7 bases. The clonotype originates from a human donor in a cohort sampled during active COVID-19. CDR3 amino acids: CASSTRQGAPSYEQYF. Written as DNA, the CDR3 is TGTGCCAGCAGCACGCGACAGGGAGCCCCCTCCTACGAGCAGTACTTC.